This T cell receptor (beta chain) derives from a study of monozygotic twins with inflammatory bowel disease. Findings and limits, study-wide: It was observed that concordant and discordant twins did not differ in repertoire similarity, possibly given limited power.

With regard to this clonotype: Its antigen is not known.

Looked up from germline, CDR1 is KGHDR and CDR2 is SFDVKD. The CDR3 is 17 amino acids. After re-calling the 5' RACE reads, TCRdb lists one entry per CDR3 protein, DNA absent. This repertoire comprises more than 110,000 distinct CDR3 sequences; its ten largest clones make up around 1.2%. J is TRBJ2-2 and V is TRBV24-1; TCRdb selects TRBD1, and the lack of DNA leaves this call unchecked. The receptor was derived from a human donor with ulcerative colitis or Crohn's disease, or a healthy co-twin of an affected twin (not recorded which). Source material: blood. The CDR3 protein is CATSPGPRTVGAGELFF.